This T cell receptor (beta chain) emerged from a study of blood T cell repertoires in COVID-19. On the study more broadly: Whether acute or convalescent, the COVID-19 samples came from the United States, Italy and Spain.

Germline values: CDR1 SNHLY, CDR2 FYNNEI. The CDR3 sequence is 17 residues long. Trimming removed 0 bases from V and 5 bases from J; junction bases left unmatched: 4. This clone has only one observation. Clones were read by immunoSEQ multiplex PCR, and TCRdb kept only the in-frame ones, dropping some. The sample shows about 420,000 clones, 70% to 90% of them seen only once. Seattle's enrolled individuals joined amid active infection and were then monitored longitudinally. Sample: peripheral blood. The chain employs TRBV2 and TRBJ2-1, with 13 bases lining up with TRBD2. The receptor was derived from a man aged 18 to 29 with COVID-19, enrolled during active disease. Here the CDR3 DNA reads TGTGCCAGCAGTGAAGCGAGGGGACTAGCGGGGAACAATGAGCAGTTCTTC. Its protein product is CASSEARGLAGNNEQFF.